The 27 T cell receptor beta chains given below trace back to one sample, sequenced in a study of vaccination and CD4 T cells after COVID-19. Their antigen targets remain unknown. Cultured CD4+ T-cell DNA underwent Oncomine TCR Beta short-read sequencing. In TCRdb, the PCR reads were re-called with MiXCR into one record per CDR3 protein. This table holds some 15,000 distinct CDR3 sequences, about 39% found once. Treatment specified: roughly 10-day PBMC culture with coronavirus spike peptide pools or control peptides (ViraFEST assay). The sample was CD4+ T cells from blood, cultured in vitro. These receptor sequences come from a human donor who had recovered from COVID-19.

The gene calls are TRBV2 and TRBJ2-2; perhaps TRBD1 as D (5 bases). Germline CDR1 is SNHLY and CDR2 is FYNNEI. Trimming left V 8 bases short and J 1 base short, with 14 bases between. This CDR3 has 15 amino acids. The CDR3 loop is CASQGYYRNTGELFF. CDR3 nucleotides: TGTGCCAGCCAGGGCTACTACAGGAACACCGGGGAGCTGTTTTTT.

The CDR3 here is CAWSFGDGGTQYF. The CDR3 DNA follows: TGTGCCTGGAGTTTCGGGGATGGGGGGACCCAGTACTTC. The chain recombines TRBV30 with TRBJ2-5; D may be TRBD1 or TRBD2 (5 bases each). Trimming left V 2 bases short and J 7 bases short, with 14 bases between. Germline CDR1 and CDR2: GTSNPN and SVGIG (reference sequence). The CDR3 is 13 residues long.

This clonotype has a handful of counts. This chain connects TRBV27 to TRBJ2-7; D is ambiguous. V was pared by 6 bases and J by 1 base, with 16 bases between. Germline V CDR1 and CDR2: MNHEY, SMNVEV (reference sequence). This CDR3 has 15 amino acids. DNA for the CDR3: TGTGCCAGCAGAGCCGCTCCGGACGTATCCTACGAGCAGTACTTC. Its protein product is CASRAAPDVSYEQYF.

This rearrangement joins TRBV20-1 to TRBJ1-1, with D perhaps TRBD1 (5 bases). Trimming removed 6 bases from V and 6 bases from J, with 20 bases in between. This CDR3 comprises 14 residues. CDR1 is DFQATT and CDR2 is SNEGSKA in the germline V gene (reference sequence). The CDR3 protein is CSASPGSATAEAFF. The CDR3, as DNA: TGCAGTGCCTCCCCAGGGTCGGCAACCGCTGAAGCTTTCTTT.

The V and J genes are TRBV25-1 and TRBJ2-6, with 9 bases matching TRBD2. The CDR3 contains 17 residues. In germline, CDR1 is MGHDK, CDR2 SYGVNS. J lost 3 bases, V lost 2 bases, and 5 bases had no gene match. For the CDR3, the DNA is TGTGCCAGCAGTGAAGTAGCGGGAGAGTTTGGGGCCAACGTCCTGACTTTC. Its translation is CASSEVAGEFGANVLTF. Supplemented by reference TRBV25-1 and TRBJ2-6, the full variable domain reads EADIYQTPRYLVIGTGKKITLECSQTMGHDKMYWYQQDPGMELHLIHYSYGVNSTEKGDLSSESTVSRIRTEHFPLTLESARPSHTSQYLCASSEVAGEFGANVLTFGAGSRLTVL.

The chain links TRBV28 to TRBJ2-2, with 9 bases that match TRBD1. There are 14 residues in the CDR3. From germline, CDR1 is MDHEN and CDR2 SYDVKM. V was pared by 6 bases and J by 6 bases, with 5 bases of the junction left unmatched. The DNA of the CDR3 is TGTGCCAGCAGGCTACAGGGGGCATCCGGGGAGCTGTTTTTT. Translation gives CASRLQGASGELFF. Supplemented by reference TRBV28 and TRBJ2-2, the full variable domain reads DVKVTQSSRYLVKRTGEKVFLECVQDMDHENMFWYRQDPGLGLRLIYFSYDVKMKEKGDIPEGYSVSREKKERFSLILESASTNQTSMYLCASRLQGASGELFFGEGSRLTVL.

This chain connects TRBV14 to TRBJ2-7; D is unresolved. CDR3 length equals 13 residues. CDR1 is SGHDN, CDR2 FVKESK, per germline. The V gene lost 1 base and the J gene lost 2 bases, with 6 bases spanning the gap. The CDR3, as DNA: TGTGCCAGCAGCCAAGGCAGAACCTACGAGCAGTACTTC. Residues: CASSQGRTYEQYF.

This clonotype has a handful of counts. The junction differs from germline at one of its ends, possibly a read error. This chain uses TRBV6-5 with TRBJ2-7, with D tentatively TRBD1 or TRBD2 (5 bases each). Germline CDR1 is MNHEY and CDR2 is SVGAGI. The CDR3 is made up of 12 amino acids. This CDR3 is CASSSTGPVAVF. DNA of the CDR3: TGTGCCAGCAGTTCCACGGGGCCCGTGGCCGTATTC.

The chain employs TRBV6-1 and TRBJ2-7; 7 bases match TRBD1. Trimming cost V 6 bases and J 2 bases; bases outside gene matches: 4. Germline values: CDR1 MNHNS, CDR2 SASEGT. The CDR3 sequence is 13 residues long. The CDR3 DNA reads TGTGCCAGCAGAATGGGACAGACCTACGAGCAGTACTTC. Amino acid sequence: CASRMGQTYEQYF.

In its sample, this clonotype was seen a few times. Here the CDR3 DNA reads TGCAGTGCTAGACCCTCGGACGCAAATTTGGCCCAGCATTTT. Amino acid sequence: CSARPSDANLAQHF. The genes are TRBV20-1 and TRBJ1-5; D unresolved. This CDR3 is 14 amino acids long. With 2 bases removed from V and 11 bases from J, the gap between germline ends came to 19 bases. Germline CDR1 reads DFQATT; CDR2 reads SNEGSKA (reference sequence).

This clonotype was observed a handful of times. CDR3 in amino acids: CAIKRNSGREYEQYF. CDR3 DNA sequence: TGTGCCATCAAACGAAATAGCGGGAGAGAGTACGAGCAGTACTTC. This chain joins TRBV10-3 and TRBJ2-7, with 9 bases fitting TRBD2. V was pared by 7 bases and J by 4 bases, with 11 bases of the junction left unmatched. Per germline, CDR1 ENHRY and CDR2 SYGVKD. The CDR3 is made up of 15 amino acids.

This clonotype was counted a few times. The chain is built from TRBV6-1 and TRBJ2-7; D uncertain. Germline CDR1 reads MNHNS; CDR2 reads SASEGT. V lost 2 bases and J lost 0, with 8 bases in between. The CDR3 has 14 residues. In DNA, the CDR3 is TGTGCCAGCAGTGAACCCAGCACCTCCTACGAGCAGTACTTC. Translating gives CASSEPSTSYEQYF.

V and J are TRBV28 and TRBJ1-2; no firm D call. Trimming pared 6 bases from V and 10 bases from J, leaving 9 bases between. This CDR3 contains 10 residues. Germline CDR1 is MDHEN and CDR2 is SYDVKM. CDR3 loop: CASSQFVYTF. The CDR3 DNA sequence: TGTGCCAGCAGCCAGTTTGTCTACACCTTC.

The V gene is TRBV30, the J gene TRBJ2-3; possibly TRBD2 for D (6 bases). Trimming removed 5 bases at V and 2 bases at J, with 11 bases between. There are 13 residues in the CDR3. CDR1 and CDR2 from the germline V gene are GTSNPN and SVGIG (reference sequence). The CDR3 nucleotides read TGTGCCTGGGGGAGGCCTAACACAGATACGCAGTATTTT. This translates into CAWGRPNTDTQYF.

The chain has TRBV6-1 and TRBJ2-1; D not resolved. Germline CDR1 MNHNS, CDR2 SASEGT. V was cut by 4 bases and J by 7 bases, with 8 bases left in between. The CDR3 length is 12 residues. Here the CDR3 DNA reads TGTGCCAGCAGTGGAGACGCTAATGAGCAGTTCTTC. Translating gives CASSGDANEQFF.

The genes are TRBV6-5 and TRBJ2-2; a possible D gene is TRBD2 (5 bases). Trimming took off 2 bases at V and 2 bases at J, with 9 bases between the two ends. CDR3 size: 15 residues. Per the germline V gene, CDR1 is MNHEY and CDR2 is SVGAGI. CDR3 in amino acids: CASSYRGYNTGELFF. The CDR3 coding sequence is TGTGCCAGCAGTTACCGGGGATATAACACCGGGGAGCTGTTTTTT.

The V and J genes are TRBV7-2 and TRBJ2-3; maybe TRBD2 (6 bases). V was shortened by 1 base and J by 2 bases, with 10 bases between the two germline ends. Germline CDR1 reads SGHTA; CDR2 reads FQGNSA. This CDR3 is 15 amino acids long. CDR3 DNA: TGTGCCAGCAGCTTAGTGCGCGGGGCCACAGATACGCAGTATTTT. Protein product: CASSLVRGATDTQYF.

Only a few counts were recorded for this clonotype. The chain employs TRBV7-9 and TRBJ1-5, with a weak D call TRBD1 (6 bases). This CDR3 has 14 amino acids. V was clipped by 5 bases and J by 2 bases, with 10 bases between them. Germline CDR1 reads SEHNR; CDR2 reads FQNEAQ (reference sequence). The CDR3 sequence: CASSQPGGNQPQHF. The CDR3 nucleotides are TGTGCCAGCAGCCAACCAGGGGGCAATCAGCCCCAGCATTTT.

This clonotype was recorded a few times. The V gene is TRBV6-1, the J gene TRBJ1-2, with TRBD1 identical over 11 bases. After removal of 1 base from V and 6 bases from J, the junction contained 7 bases not matched to a gene. Germline lookup yields CDR1 MNHNS and CDR2 SASEGT. CDR3 length: 16 amino acids. This CDR3 is CASSEEVGQGGHGYTF. CDR3 nucleotides: TGTGCCAGCAGTGAAGAGGTGGGACAGGGGGGCCATGGCTACACCTTC.

In this sample, this clonotype turned up a few times. The genes are TRBV5-1 and TRBJ2-2, with D perhaps TRBD1 (5 bases). The CDR3 covers 14 residues. Germline loops: CDR1 SGHRS, CDR2 YFSETQ. The V and J ends lost 5 bases and 3 bases respectively, with 11 bases between them. CDR3 nucleotide sequence: TGCGCCAGCAGGACGATACAGGACACCGGGGAGCTGTTTTTT. Amino acids: CASRTIQDTGELFF.

The chain employs TRBV20-1 and TRBJ2-1; possible D gene TRBD2, 5 bases. The CDR3 is 13 residues long. V lost 3 bases to trimming and J lost 9 bases, with 15 bases between them. CDR1 is DFQATT, CDR2 SNEGSKA, per germline (reference sequence). The DNA of the CDR3 is TGCAGTGCTAGTGGTATATGGGCGGGTGAGCAGTTCTTC. This codes for CSASGIWAGEQFF.

This clonotype was found a few times. This chain connects TRBV20-1 to TRBJ2-3; possibly TRBD2 for D (5 bases). Trimming cost V 6 bases and J 0 bases, with 10 bases left between them. This CDR3 is 13 amino acids long. The germline CDR1 and CDR2 sequences are DFQATT and SNEGSKA (reference sequence). The CDR3 here is CSARLRSTDTQYF. CDR3 bases: TGCAGTGCACGACTAAGAAGCACAGATACGCAGTATTTT.

The gene calls are TRBV20-1 and TRBJ1-2; the D gene is possibly TRBD1 (6 bases). The germline CDR1 and CDR2 sequences are DFQATT and SNEGSKA (reference sequence). The CDR3 extends over 11 amino acids. Trimming pared 4 bases from V and 6 bases from J, leaving 9 bases between. The CDR3 DNA sequence: TGCAGTGCTAACAGGGTGGATGGCTACACCTTC. It specifies CSANRVDGYTF.

This rearrangement joins TRBV6-1 to TRBJ2-7, with a possible D match to TRBD2 (6 bases). V dropped 0 bases and J dropped 9 bases, with 15 bases sitting between them. The CDR3 has 14 amino acids. Germline V lookup: CDR1 MNHNS, CDR2 SASEGT. The CDR3 sequence is CASSEAGTGFRQYF. The DNA of the CDR3 is TGTGCCAGCAGTGAAGCCGGGACTGGGTTTCGGCAGTACTTC.

This clonotype was counted between two and nine times. This chain connects TRBV2 to TRBJ1-3, with TRBD1 as a possible D gene (6 bases). The CDR3 sequence is 15 residues long. With 6 bases removed from V and 2 bases from J, the gap between germline ends came to 14 bases. Germline V gives CDR1 SNHLY, CDR2 FYNNEI. CDR3 amino acids: CASSRHGQTGNTIYF. The CDR3 bases are TGTGCCAGCAGCCGACACGGACAGACTGGAAACACCATATATTTT. Combining the CDR3 with reference TRBV2 and TRBJ1-3 gives the whole variable domain EPEVTQTPSHQVTQMGQEVILRCVPISNHLYFYWYRQILGQKVEFLVSFYNNEISEKSEIFDDQFSVERPDGSNFTLKIRSTKLEDSAMYFCASSRHGQTGNTIYFGEGSWLTVV.

This clonotype was counted only a few times. The chain links TRBV12-3 or TRBV12-4 to TRBJ2-3; D is unresolved. The CDR3 has 11 residues. The ends were cut back, 6 bases at V and 6 bases at J, with 7 bases in the middle. The CDR3 protein is CASSQRDTQYF. CDR3 coding DNA: TGTGCCAGCAGCCAAAGGGATACGCAGTATTTT.

The CDR3, as DNA: TGTGCCACCACGCCGGCGGGATCCTACAATGAGCAGTTCTTC. This encodes CATTPAGSYNEQFF. The genes are TRBV19 and TRBJ2-1; possibly TRBD2 for D (6 bases). Germline CDR1 reads LNHDA; CDR2 reads SQIVND (reference sequence). The germline V and J ends were trimmed by 10 bases and 1 base, with 14 bases remaining between them. The length of the CDR3 is 14 residues.